The 26 T cell receptor beta chains given below trace back to one sample, sequenced in a study of OX40 agonist ivuxolimab in advanced cancers. Sequencing used immunoSEQ multiplex PCR; TCRdb keeps in-frame clones, though not all of them. This sample yields about 64,000 clones, of which roughly 80% are seen a single time; around 5% belongs to the top ten. This sample comprised CD4+ or CD8+ T cells sorted from blood, obtained in a trial of the OX40 agonist ivuxolimab. These receptors all stem from an adult with an advanced solid tumor such as melanoma, head and neck, liver or kidney cancer.

The chain recombines TRBV9 with TRBJ2-5, with no clear D. CDR3 length: 15 residues. CDR1 and CDR2 (germline): SGDLS, YYNGEE. V was clipped by 5 bases and J by 4 bases, with 18 bases between them. CDR3 nucleotides: TGTGCCAGCAGTTCCAGTCCGGGTGTTGCAGAGACCCAGTACTTC. This encodes CASSSSPGVAETQYF.

This rearrangement joins TRBV5-5 to TRBJ1-2, with D hard to call. With 1 base removed from V and 6 bases from J, the gap between germline ends came to 13 bases. The germline gives CDR1 SGHKS, CDR2 YYEKEE (reference sequence). CDR3 length equals 14 residues. The CDR3 is CASSLLGGSNGYTF. CDR3 coding DNA: TGTGCCAGCAGCTTGTTGGGAGGGTCCAATGGCTACACCTTC.

The chain couples TRBV5-1 to TRBJ2-1; 10 bases are shared with TRBD1. This CDR3 spans 13 amino acids. The germline V gene encodes CDR1 SGHRS and CDR2 YFSETQ. The J segment lost 7 bases and the V segment lost 3 bases, leaving 1 base of the junction unmatched. The CDR3 sequence: CASSWTGGNEQFF. The CDR3 DNA reads TGCGCCAGCAGCTGGACAGGGGGTAATGAGCAGTTCTTC.

The chain links TRBV4-1 to TRBJ2-1; 9 bases agree with TRBD2. With 0 bases clipped from V and 9 bases from J, the junction kept 15 bases outside the gene matches. Per the germline V gene, CDR1 is MGHRA and CDR2 is YSYEKL. This CDR3 contains 18 residues. The CDR3 DNA follows: TGCGCCAGCAGCCAAGATGGGCCAGCGGGAGGCCCTACGGGTGAGCAGTTCTTC. This encodes CASSQDGPAGGPTGEQFF.

The chain combines TRBV4-1 with TRBJ1-2; D is uncertain. The CDR3 contains 12 residues. The V and J ends lost 5 bases and 6 bases respectively, with 10 bases between them. CDR1 is MGHRA and CDR2 is YSYEKL in the germline V gene. In nucleotides, the CDR3 is TGCGCCAGCAGCGCGAACAGCGATGGCTACACCTTC. It encodes CASSANSDGYTF.

The genes are TRBV7-8 and TRBJ1-3; D gene uncertain. V gave up 3 bases and J gave up 0 bases, with 9 bases separating them. Looked up from germline, CDR1 is SGHVS and CDR2 is FQNEAQ. CDR3 length: 15 residues. CDR3 protein: CASSFTDVSGNTIYF. CDR3 nucleotide sequence: TGTGCCAGCAGCTTTACGGACGTCTCTGGAAACACCATATATTTT.

V is TRBV19 and J is TRBJ1-1; TRBD1 aligns across 9 bases. This CDR3 has 14 amino acids. Germline-derived CDR1 and CDR2 are LNHDA and SQIVND (reference sequence). V shed 3 bases, J shed 5 bases, and the junction held 4 bases outside the gene matches. The CDR3, as DNA: TGTGCCAGTAGTATGAGGGACAGGGATACTGAAGCTTTCTTT. It yields the protein CASSMRDRDTEAFF.

V and J are TRBV19 and TRBJ1-1; 7 bases are shared with TRBD1. The V and J ends lost 5 bases and 4 bases, in that order; junction bases with no gene match: 4. CDR1 and CDR2 from the germline V gene are LNHDA and SQIVND (reference sequence). The CDR3 covers 13 residues. The CDR3 loop is CASSATGATEAFF. Here the CDR3 DNA reads TGTGCCAGTAGTGCTACAGGGGCCACTGAAGCTTTCTTT. Full variable domain (rest looked up from reference TRBV19 and TRBJ1-1): DGGITQSPKYLFRKEGQNVTLSCEQNLNHDAMYWYRQDPGQGLRLIYYSQIVNDFQKGDIAEGYSVSREKKESFPLTVTSAQKNPTAFYLCASSATGATEAFFGQGTRLTVV.

The chain recombines TRBV19 with TRBJ1-5; D is unresolved. The CDR3 length is 15 residues. The V end was cut by 4 bases, the J end by 7 bases, with 17 bases between. Germline loops: CDR1 LNHDA, CDR2 SQIVND (reference sequence). The CDR3 loop is CASSTPGFSPQPQHF. In DNA, the CDR3 is TGTGCCAGTAGTACTCCCGGGTTCTCACCCCAGCCCCAGCATTTT.

The rearrangement joins TRBV27 to TRBJ2-3; the match to TRBD2 covers 7 bases. The CDR3 totals 15 residues. CDR1 is MNHEY, CDR2 SMNVEV, per germline (reference sequence). With V trimmed by 4 bases and J by 4 bases, 8 bases remained unmatched. The CDR3 region is CASSSGGSQSDTQYF. As DNA, the CDR3 is TGTGCCAGCAGTTCTGGCGGGAGTCAGTCAGATACGCAGTATTTT.

This sequence joins TRBV6-6 and TRBJ2-1; 8 bases map to TRBD2. V was pared by 7 bases and J by 1 base, with 6 bases of the junction left unmatched. This CDR3 region has 15 residues. Germline V gene data show CDR1 as MNHNY and CDR2 as SVGAGI (reference sequence). In DNA, the CDR3 is TGTGCCAGCAATGGGCTAGCGGGTTCCTACAATGAGCAGTTCTTC. Its protein product is CASNGLAGSYNEQFF.

J is TRBJ2-7 and V is TRBV10-2; D is undetermined. The germline V gene has CDR1 WSHSY and CDR2 SAAADI. V shed 5 bases and J shed 2 bases, with 10 bases lying between them. The CDR3 loop spans 13 amino acids. CDR3 bases: TGCGCCAGCAGTTCAGACGTGACCTACGAGCAGTACTTC. Translated: CASSSDVTYEQYF.

Concerning this clone itself: Other DNA sequences in this specimen translate into the identical CDR3. The gene calls are TRBV5-1 and TRBJ1-2, with D tentatively TRBD1 (6 bases). From germline, CDR1 is SGHRS and CDR2 YFSETQ. The CDR3 contains 13 residues. V was shortened by 4 bases and J by 2 bases, with 9 bases between the two germline ends. CDR3 nucleotide sequence: TGCGCCAGCAGCGAGGGACAAAACTATGGCTACACCTTC. It encodes CASSEGQNYGYTF. Using reference TRBV5-1 and TRBJ1-2 for the parts outside the CDR3, the full variable domain is KAGVTQTPRYLIKTRGQQVTLSCSPISGHRSVSWYQQTPGQGLQFLFEYFSETQRNKGNFPGRFSGRQFSNSRSEMNVSTLELGDSALYLCASSEGQNYGYTFGSGTRLTVV.

Notes on this clone: Other DNA sequences from this sample encode an identical CDR3 as well. This chain links TRBV9 with TRBJ2-3; no reliable D call. The CDR3 loop spans 14 amino acids. The germline V gene encodes CDR1 SGDLS and CDR2 YYNGEE. With 0 bases removed from V and 2 bases from J, the gap between germline ends came to 7 bases. CDR3 coding DNA: TGTGCCAGCAGCGTAGTGGGATCCACAGATACGCAGTATTTT. Its protein product is CASSVVGSTDTQYF.

The rearrangement links TRBV5-4 to TRBJ1-1, with a tentative D call TRBD1 (6 bases). This CDR3 contains 17 residues. Germline CDR1 is SGHNT and CDR2 is YYREEE (reference sequence). V gave up 0 bases and J gave up 1 base, with 16 bases separating them. The CDR3 loop reads CASSLAPRGRSNTEAFF. In DNA form, the CDR3 reads TGTGCCAGCAGCTTGGCACCTCGGGGGCGTTCGAACACTGAAGCTTTCTTT.

The chain is built from TRBV5-6 and TRBJ1-2; no definite D call. The V end lost 2 bases, the J end lost 0 bases, and 8 bases lay between the germline ends. Germline V lookup: CDR1 SGHDT, CDR2 YYEEEE. This CDR3 has 14 residues. For the CDR3, the DNA is TGTGCCAGCAGCTTACGAGCTTCTAACTATGGCTACACCTTC. Amino acid sequence: CASSLRASNYGYTF.

This clone was detected only a few times. J is TRBJ1-1 and V is TRBV20-1; D gene uncertain. In germline, CDR1 is DFQATT, CDR2 SNEGSKA (reference sequence). Trimming took 5 bases from V and 3 from J, leaving 4 bases between them. The CDR3 spans 10 residues. The CDR3 spells CSAVDTEAFF. The DNA of the CDR3 is TGCAGTGCTGTCGACACTGAAGCTTTCTTT.

This clone was picked up a small number of times. The rearrangement joins TRBV6-1 to TRBJ1-1; no clear D gene. The CDR3 spans 17 residues. Trimming stripped 0 bases from V and 3 bases from J, with 17 bases between. From germline, CDR1 is MNHNS and CDR2 SASEGT. CDR3 sequence reads: CASSEALMGVWHTEAFF. The CDR3 DNA reads TGTGCCAGCAGTGAAGCCTTGATGGGCGTGTGGCACACTGAAGCTTTCTTT.

Only a few counts were recorded for this clone. V is TRBV19 and J is TRBJ1-3; D not certain. The CDR3 contains 15 residues. The V gene lost 7 bases and the J gene lost 0 bases, with 13 bases spanning the gap. Germline CDR1 LNHDA, CDR2 SQIVND (reference sequence). The DNA of the CDR3 is TGTGCCAGTAATCCCGGACGGAGCTCTGGAAACACCATATATTTT. The encoded protein is CASNPGRSSGNTIYF.

This clone was detected once. The chain has TRBV6-5 and TRBJ2-5; TRBD1 matches at 7 bases. The last part of the DNA fits TRBJ2-7 better; the J call may be wrong. From germline, CDR1 is MNHEY and CDR2 SVGAGI. The CDR3 loop spans 12 amino acids. The CDR3 here is CASRGQIYEQYF. The CDR3 DNA is TGTGCCAGCAGGGGACAGATCTACGAGCAGTACTTC.

This rearrangement joins TRBV7-2 to TRBJ2-1; D is unresolved. The CDR3 is made up of 14 amino acids. V was pared by 1 base and J by 8 bases, with 12 bases between. Germline assignment: CDR1 SGHTA and CDR2 FQGNSA. The CDR3 reads CASSLDTLRHEQFF. The CDR3 bases are TGTGCCAGCAGCTTAGATACACTTCGCCATGAGCAGTTCTTC.

The rearrangement joins TRBV4-3 to TRBJ1-1; no definite D call. The CDR3 sequence is 15 residues long. The germline V gene has CDR1 LGHNA and CDR2 YSLEER. Trimming left V 0 bases short and J 1 base short, with 9 bases between. CDR3 region: CASSQDIGRNTEAFF. The CDR3, as DNA: TGCGCCAGCAGCCAAGATATTGGTCGGAACACTGAAGCTTTCTTT.

The chain has TRBV5-6 and TRBJ1-1; no clear D. V was trimmed by 2 bases and J by 1 base, leaving 6 bases between them. Per germline, CDR1 SGHDT and CDR2 YYEEEE. The CDR3 is made up of 13 amino acids. The CDR3 loop reads CASSFPKNTEAFF. CDR3 DNA: TGTGCCAGCAGCTTTCCGAAGAACACTGAAGCTTTCTTT.

This clone was seen only a few times. The V call is TRBV11-2, the J call TRBJ2-1; the D gene could be TRBD1 or TRBD2 (6 bases each). The CDR3 is 14 residues long. The germline CDR1 and CDR2 sequences are SGHAT and FQNNGV. The V gene lost 10 bases and the J gene lost 1 base, with 14 bases spanning the gap. The CDR3 DNA reads as TGTGCCATCTCGGGGGCGGGTTCCTACAATGAGCAGTTCTTC. Amino acids: CAISGAGSYNEQFF.

For this clone: Other nucleotide sequences in the sample specify the same CDR3. This chain uses TRBV18 with TRBJ2-5; D ambiguous. Germline V gene data show CDR1 as KGHSH and CDR2 as LQKENI. This CDR3 has 11 residues. Trimming shortened V by 6 bases and J by 1 base, and 3 bases separated the two germline ends. CDR3 residues: CASSPQETQYF. CDR3 sequence (DNA): TGTGCCAGCTCCCCCCAAGAGACCCAGTACTTC.

This sequence joins TRBV6-1 and TRBJ2-7; no definite D call. Germline CDR1 is MNHNS and CDR2 is SASEGT. This CDR3 has 13 residues. V was trimmed by 5 bases and J by 3 bases, leaving 11 bases between them. The CDR3 is CASSLSRLYEQYF. The CDR3 region has the DNA TGTGCCAGCAGTTTATCTAGACTCTACGAGCAGTACTTC.